The 14 T cell receptor beta chains in this list originate from one sample, sequenced in a study of blood T cells in healthy people across ages. The use of a sample-barcoded 5' primer and a J-beta primer mix characterized a second PCR of about 7 to 12 cycles. TCRdb re-called the 5' RACE reads with MiXCR, one entry per CDR3 protein. The sample shows under 1,000,000 distinct CDR3 sequences, roughly 46% of them seen only once. Sequenced input: blood. Receptors originate from a man aged 80 or over in good health.

This clonotype showed up just a few times. The chain joins TRBV10-3 to TRBJ2-1, with 7 bases lining up with TRBD2. Germline V gives CDR1 ENHRY, CDR2 SYGVKD. Trimming at V came to 0 bases and at J to 6 bases, leaving 11 bases not matched to a gene. The CDR3 has 17 residues. CDR3 sequence (DNA): TGTGCCATCAGTGAGTCCGGGCGGGCGGGAGCTCGCAATGAGCAGTTCTTC. This codes for CAISESGRAGARNEQFF.

This clonotype came up a few times. This sequence joins TRBV9 and TRBJ2-3, with D tentatively TRBD1 (6 bases). The CDR3 is 14 amino acids. The germline V and J ends were trimmed by 5 bases and 3 bases, with 13 bases remaining between them. Per germline, CDR1 SGDLS and CDR2 YYNGEE. The CDR3 loop is CASSEDSWTDTQYF. In DNA form, the CDR3 reads TGTGCCAGCAGTGAGGACAGCTGGACAGATACGCAGTATTTT.

The chain recombines TRBV18 with TRBJ2-2; 7 bases fit TRBD1. The CDR3 is 16 amino acids. J gave up 2 bases and V 2 bases, and 5 bases lay outside the gene matches. Germline assignment: CDR1 KGHSH and CDR2 LQKENI. For the CDR3, the DNA is TGTGCCAGCTCACCAGCCGGGACAGCTAACACCGGGGAGCTGTTTTTT. Its translation: CASSPAGTANTGELFF.

The J gene is TRBJ2-5, the V gene TRBV7-2, with D perhaps TRBD2 (5 bases). The J call may be faulty, since TRBJ2-7 better matches the DNA end. From germline, CDR1 is SGHTA and CDR2 FQGNSA. There are 15 residues in the CDR3. The CDR3 here is CASGYGVGRYYEQYF. The CDR3, as DNA: TGTGCCAGCGGGTATGGCGTGGGGAGATACTACGAGCAGTACTTC.

This rearrangement joins TRBV5-1 to TRBJ2-1; the match to TRBD1 covers 7 bases. The length of the CDR3 is 16 residues. Trimming removed 5 bases from V and 1 base from J; junction bases left unmatched: 9. Germline CDR1 and CDR2: SGHRS and YFSETQ. The CDR3 is CASSSIGGGSYNEQFF. CDR3 sequence (DNA): TGCGCCAGCAGTTCTATAGGGGGCGGATCCTACAATGAGCAGTTCTTC.

In DNA form, the CDR3 reads TGTGCCACCAGTGGAACGGCAGGGGGCTACGGAGAGCAGTACTTC. Its protein product is CATSGTAGGYGEQYF. The genes are TRBV24-1 and TRBJ2-5; 8 bases fit TRBD1. The germline gives CDR1 KGHDR, CDR2 SFDVKD. With 5 bases clipped from V and 11 bases from J, the junction kept 15 bases outside the gene matches. This CDR3 spans 15 amino acids.

Regarding this clonotype: This may be a read error, as it is one base from a much larger clone. The DNA of the CDR3 is TGCAGCGTTGGAGAGGGAGGCGGGAGGGCCTCGGGTGAGCAGTTCTTC. Amino acids: CSVGEGGGRASGEQFF. V usage is TRBV29-1 and J usage is TRBJ2-1; 9 positions agree with TRBD2. CDR3 length: 16 residues. V lost 4 bases and J lost 9; bases outside the gene matches: 16. In germline, CDR1 is SQVTM, CDR2 ANQGSEA.

The CDR3 DNA sequence: TGTGCCAGCAGCTGGGCGGGACAGACCCTCTATGGCTACACCTTC. Translation gives CASSWAGQTLYGYTF. The V call is TRBV12-3 or TRBV12-4, the J call TRBJ1-2; TRBD1 aligns across 7 bases. V gave up 6 bases and J gave up 4 bases; unmatched junction bases: 11. The CDR3 has 15 amino acids.

This clonotype was picked up one time. A junction boundary mismatches the germline segment, possibly from a read error. Here the CDR3 DNA reads TGCGCCGGCAGCCAGACTAGCGGGAGTCTGGGGACCCAGTACTTC. This sequence encodes CAGSQTSGSLGTQYF. The chain employs TRBV5-1 and TRBJ2-5; 12 nucleotides match TRBD2. CDR3 size: 15 residues. Germline loops: CDR1 SGHRS, CDR2 YFSETQ.

Of note for this clonotype: A read error may produce the germline difference seen at one junction end. The chain uses TRBV5-1 and TRBJ2-3; TRBD2 aligns across 7 bases. CDR3 length: 17 amino acids. Germline assignment: CDR1 SGHRS and CDR2 YFSETQ. The CDR3 bases are TGCGCCAGCAGCTTCCGGGAGGCCGAACCTTACACAGATACGCGGTATTTT. Amino acids: CASSFREAEPYTDTRYF.

The CDR3 DNA sequence: TGCAGTGCTGGACATGGGACTAGCAACACAGATACGCAGTATTTT. This encodes CSAGHGTSNTDTQYF. This chain links TRBV20-1 with TRBJ2-3; 9 bases are shared with TRBD2. The germline V gene has CDR1 DFQATT and CDR2 SNEGSKA (reference sequence). CDR3 length: 15 amino acids. J lost 2 bases, V lost 5 bases, and 8 bases had no gene match.

This clonotype was seen a handful of times. J is TRBJ1-3 and V is TRBV12-3 or TRBV12-4; D gene uncertain. This CDR3 is built from 13 residues. Between the trimmed V and J ends, which lost 1 base and 4 bases, there was a span of 5 bases. The CDR3 bases are TGTGCCAGCAGTTTAGACGGCGGAAACACCATATATTTT. Residues: CASSLDGGNTIYF.

Comments on this clonotype: Its ends do not fully match the called genes, so a read error is possible. The V and J genes are TRBV7-9 and TRBJ2-6; D possibly uses TRBD1 or TRBD2 (5 bases each). This CDR3 region has 17 residues. Germline lookup yields CDR1 SEHNR and CDR2 FQNEAQ (reference sequence). CDR3 nucleotides: TGTGCCAGCAGCTCCTGGAGGTTCGGCCCTGGGGCCAACGCCCTGACTTTC. Translated: CASSSWRFGPGANALTF.

V usage is TRBV5-6 and J usage is TRBJ1-1; TRBD1 agrees at 7 bases. V trimming: 0 bases; J trimming: 0 bases; junction bases outside the gene matches: 11. Germline assignment: CDR1 SGHDT and CDR2 YYEEEE. The CDR3 is 18 amino acids. CDR3 residues: CASSLAPRQGRMNTEAFF. The CDR3 bases are TGTGCCAGCAGCTTGGCGCCGAGACAGGGAAGGATGAACACTGAAGCTTTCTTT.